The 14 T cell receptor beta chains listed next were all sequenced from one sample in a study of CD8 T cells in Susac syndrome. RNA, at roughly 0.5 to 1 ug, was reverse transcribed with random hexamers. TCRdb recomputed calls from the immunoSEQ multiplex PCR reads with MiXCR, one row per CDR3 protein. The sample lists 150,000 to 200,000 distinct CDR3 sequences, roughly 92% occurring once. Sample: CD4+ T cells from PBMCs. Every receptor here comes from a human donor with multiple sclerosis.

V gene TRBV7-9 combines with J gene TRBJ1-2; D is unresolved. The V end lost 5 bases, the J end lost 9 bases, and 13 bases lay between the germline ends. The CDR3 contains 12 residues. Germline V gene data show CDR1 as SEHNR and CDR2 as FQNEAQ (reference sequence). The CDR3 coding sequence is TGTGCCAGCAGCCAAACCAGGTTGAGCTACACCTTC. It codes for CASSQTRLSYTF.

The chain employs TRBV3-1 and TRBJ2-3, with 11 bases matching TRBD2. The CDR3 is 17 residues long. V was pared by 4 bases and J by 3 bases, with 9 bases of the junction left unmatched. The germline V gene encodes CDR1 LGHDT and CDR2 YNNKEL (reference sequence). DNA for the CDR3: TGTGCCAGCAGCCCCTGGGGGGCTAGCGGGAGGACAGATACGCAGTATTTT. Encoded protein: CASSPWGASGRTDTQYF.

This chain connects TRBV7-2 to TRBJ2-7, with TRBD2 matching over 14 bases. The CDR3 runs to 16 residues. CDR1 and CDR2 from the germline V gene are SGHTA and FQGNSA. V was clipped by 6 bases and J by 3 bases; unmatched bases: 7. CDR3 region: CASRKTSGGENYEQYF. CDR3 nucleotide sequence: TGTGCCAGCAGGAAGACTAGCGGGGGGGAAAACTACGAGCAGTACTTC.

V is TRBV3-1 and J is TRBJ1-4; D remains ambiguous. This CDR3 contains 14 residues. Germline CDR1 is LGHDT and CDR2 is YNNKEL (reference sequence). V was clipped by 2 bases and J by 7 bases, with 11 bases between them. CDR3: CASSQTQDPEKLFF. In DNA form, the CDR3 reads TGTGCCAGCAGCCAAACGCAGGACCCTGAAAAACTGTTTTTT.

This chain connects TRBV19 to TRBJ2-3; D assignment may be TRBD1 or TRBD2 (6 bases each). Trimming pared 6 bases from V and 7 bases from J, leaving 20 bases between. The CDR3 is made up of 15 amino acids. Looked up from germline, CDR1 is LNHDA and CDR2 is SQIVND (reference sequence). In DNA form, the CDR3 reads TGTGCCAGTAGAGGGGGGCAGGGTGTCTCCCATACGCAGTATTTT. Translated: CASRGGQGVSHTQYF.

The chain uses TRBV28 and TRBJ2-7, with 7 bases matching TRBD1. CDR1 is MDHEN and CDR2 is SYDVKM in the germline V gene. The J segment lost 3 bases and the V segment lost 4 bases, leaving 9 bases of the junction unmatched. The CDR3 has 15 amino acids. The CDR3 DNA follows: TGTGCCAGCAGTTATCGCCAGGGGGAGAACTACGAGCAGTACTTC. It yields the protein CASSYRQGENYEQYF.

The rearrangement uses TRBV2 and TRBJ2-5, with D unclear. From germline, CDR1 is SNHLY and CDR2 FYNNEI. CDR3 size: 15 residues. V was clipped by 6 bases and J by 2 bases, with 16 bases between them. The CDR3 here is CASSDTTPAQETQYF. The CDR3 nucleotides read TGTGCCAGCAGCGATACTACTCCAGCACAAGAGACCCAGTACTTC.

This clonotype has a handful of counts. The chain links TRBV20-1 to TRBJ1-1, with D unclear. In germline, CDR1 is DFQATT, CDR2 SNEGSKA (reference sequence). The length of the CDR3 is 12 residues. The V end was cut by 2 bases, the J end by 6 bases, with 10 bases between. The CDR3, as DNA: TGCAGTGCTAGATCCCCCGAGGCTGAAGCTTTCTTT. It codes for CSARSPEAEAFF.

The J gene is TRBJ1-5, the V gene TRBV18; D gene unclear. The CDR3 has 13 amino acids. Trimming left V 3 bases short and J 3 bases short, with 6 bases between. Germline V lookup: CDR1 KGHSH, CDR2 LQKENI. CDR3 protein: CASSPAVNQPQHF. As DNA, the CDR3 is TGTGCCAGCTCACCGGCGGTCAATCAGCCCCAGCATTTT.

The V and J genes are TRBV18 and TRBJ1-6, with TRBD1 matching 9 bases. Germline V gene sequence: CDR1 KGHSH, CDR2 LQKENI. J gave up 4 bases and V 2 bases, and 9 bases lay outside the gene matches. The CDR3 has 18 amino acids. The CDR3 nucleotides are TGTGCCAGCTCACCAAGTAATGCCGGGACAGGGTATAATTCACCCCTCCACTTT. It is translated as CASSPSNAGTGYNSPLHF.

The rearrangement links TRBV2 to TRBJ2-5; D not resolved. Germline lookup yields CDR1 SNHLY and CDR2 FYNNEI. The CDR3 totals 11 residues. The ends were cut back, 5 bases at V and 7 bases at J, with 8 bases in the middle. In nucleotides, the CDR3 is TGTGCCAGCAGTTCCCCAAGGACCCAGTACTTC. It specifies CASSSPRTQYF. Full variable domain (missing parts from reference TRBV2 and TRBJ2-5): EPEVTQTPSHQVTQMGQEVILRCVPISNHLYFYWYRQILGQKVEFLVSFYNNEISEKSEIFDDQFSVERPDGSNFTLKIRSTKLEDSAMYFCASSSPRTQYFGPGTRLLVL.

The chain carries TRBV10-3 and TRBJ2-1, with a tentative D call TRBD2 (5 bases). The CDR3 covers 14 residues. The germline CDR1 and CDR2 sequences are ENHRY and SYGVKD. Trimming stripped 7 bases from V and 2 bases from J, with 12 bases between. Written as DNA, the CDR3 is TGTGCCATCAAGGCAGCGGCAACCTACAATGAGCAGTTCTTC. Translated: CAIKAAATYNEQFF.

This chain links TRBV3-1 with TRBJ2-7, with D perhaps being TRBD1 or TRBD2 (5 bases each). Germline lookup yields CDR1 LGHDT and CDR2 YNNKEL (reference sequence). This CDR3 is built from 16 residues. Trimming stripped 4 bases from V and 3 bases from J, with 19 bases between. CDR3 coding DNA: TGTGCCAGCAGCCGCTACGGGACCAGTAGCTACTACGAGCAGTACTTC. Protein sequence: CASSRYGTSSYYEQYF.

The chain carries TRBV7-8 and TRBJ2-4; 11 bases match TRBD2. The ends lost 5 bases at V and 3 bases at J; junction bases unmatched: 12. The CDR3 is 18 amino acids. Germline lookup yields CDR1 SGHVS and CDR2 FQNEAQ. In DNA form, the CDR3 reads TGTGCCAGCAGCAACCGGGGGGTAGCGGGAGGGAACAAAAACATTCAGTACTTC. It specifies CASSNRGVAGGNKNIQYF.